Below are 20 T cell receptor beta chains sequenced from a single sample in a study of early T cells in non-severe SARS-CoV-2 infection. TCRdb recomputed calls from the 5' RACE reads with MiXCR, one row per CDR3 protein. The data contain more than 90,000 distinct CDR3 sequences, 9.5% to 11% of them singletons. Sequenced sample: whole blood. The receptors were gathered from an adult who was a healthcare worker with PCR-confirmed SARS-CoV-2 infection or an uninfected control (not recorded which).

This clonotype showed up just a few times. The chain joins TRBV7-9 to TRBJ1-1, with D unresolved. Trimming took 0 bases from V and 0 from J, leaving 11 bases between them. This CDR3 is 16 amino acids long. Germline V gene lookup returns CDR1 SEHNR and CDR2 FQNEAQ (reference sequence). The CDR3 DNA follows: TGTGCCAGCAGCTTAGCCCAAATTGGGATGAACACTGAAGCTTTCTTT. It translates to CASSLAQIGMNTEAFF. The full variable domain, rest sourced from reference TRBV7-9 and TRBJ1-1, is DTGVSQNPRHKITKRGQNVTFRCDPISEHNRLYWYRQTLGQGPEFLTYFQNEAQLEKSRLLSDRFSAERPKGSFSTLEIQRTEQGDSAMYLCASSLAQIGMNTEAFFGQGTRLTVV.

This chain links TRBV5-4 with TRBJ2-7; a possible D gene is TRBD2 (5 bases). There are 15 residues in the CDR3. With 4 bases removed from V and 5 bases from J, the gap between germline ends came to 19 bases. The germline CDR1 and CDR2 sequences are SGHNT and YYREEE (reference sequence). The CDR3 protein is CASSHPGSVLHEQYF. The CDR3 bases are TGTGCCAGCAGCCATCCGGGGAGCGTCTTACACGAGCAGTACTTC. Full variable domain (rest looked up from reference TRBV5-4 and TRBJ2-7): ETGVTQSPTHLIKTRGQQVTLRCSSQSGHNTVSWYQQALGQGPQFIFQYYREEENGRGNFPPRFSGLQFPNYSSELNVNALELDDSALYLCASSHPGSVLHEQYFGPGTRLTVT.

This clonotype has a count of ten or more. The rearrangement uses TRBV7-2 and TRBJ1-5; the D is unclear. V was cut by 5 bases and J by 5 bases, with 10 bases left in between. The CDR3 runs to 13 residues. Germline V gives CDR1 SGHTA, CDR2 FQGNSA. This CDR3 is CASSPAGDQPQHF. CDR3 bases: TGTGCCAGCAGCCCTGCTGGGGATCAGCCCCAGCATTTT.

The gene calls are TRBV15 and TRBJ2-3, with D maybe TRBD2 (5 bases). CDR1 is LNHNV, CDR2 YYDKDF, per germline (reference sequence). There are 12 residues in the CDR3. Trimming shortened V by 8 bases and J by 0 bases, and 6 bases separated the two germline ends. The CDR3 region has the DNA TGTGCCACCGGAGGTAGCACAGATACGCAGTATTTT. This encodes CATGGSTDTQYF.

This clonotype was counted between two and nine times. CDR3 amino acids: CAWSFLNGYTF. The DNA of the CDR3 is TGTGCCTGGAGTTTCTTAAATGGCTACACCTTC. The rearrangement links TRBV30 to TRBJ1-2, with D unresolved. The CDR3 is made up of 11 amino acids. V lost 2 bases and J lost 6, with 7 bases in between. Germline loops: CDR1 GTSNPN, CDR2 SVGIG (reference sequence).

This clonotype was seen more than once but under ten times. This rearrangement joins TRBV5-1 to TRBJ2-3; TRBD1 matches at 9 bases. Per the germline V gene, CDR1 is SGHRS and CDR2 is YFSETQ. With V trimmed by 5 bases and J by 6 bases, 7 bases remained unmatched. The CDR3 runs to 14 residues. CDR3 bases: TGCGCCAGCAGACAGGGGGCTGAGGGGGATACGCAGTATTTT. This gives the protein CASRQGAEGDTQYF.

Here the CDR3 reads CASSPTSGGIMETQYF. The DNA for the CDR3 is TGTGCCAGCTCACCCACTAGCGGGGGTATCATGGAGACCCAGTACTTC. The chain combines TRBV18 with TRBJ2-5, with TRBD2 identical over 11 bases. The trim removed 3 bases at V and 5 bases at J, leaving 8 bases unmatched. This CDR3 spans 16 amino acids. From germline, CDR1 is KGHSH and CDR2 LQKENI.

This clonotype appeared a few times. This sequence joins TRBV12-5 and TRBJ2-5, with 7 bases fitting TRBD2. CDR1 LGHNT and CDR2 FRNRAP come from the germline V gene. V lost 5 bases to trimming and J lost 4 bases; unmatched junction nucleotides: 7. This CDR3 region has 14 residues. The CDR3 region is CASGPSASGETQYF. The CDR3 DNA sequence: TGTGCTAGTGGTCCTTCGGCTAGCGGAGAGACCCAGTACTTC.

This clonotype was recorded at least ten times. The chain combines TRBV10-3 with TRBJ2-1; the match to TRBD1 covers 7 bases. V lost 5 bases and J lost 8; bases outside the gene matches: 6. The CDR3 is made up of 13 amino acids. The germline gives CDR1 ENHRY, CDR2 SYGVKD. The CDR3 nucleotides read TGTGCCATCAGTATCTCTGACAGGGATGAGCAGTTCTTC. As protein: CAISISDRDEQFF.

V gene TRBV5-6 combines with J gene TRBJ2-2; the D is unclear. The CDR3 is 12 residues long. The V gene lost 1 base and the J gene lost 7 bases, with 5 bases spanning the gap. The germline V gene has CDR1 SGHDT and CDR2 YYEEEE. CDR3 region: CASSLFGGELFF. CDR3 bases: TGTGCCAGCAGCTTGTTTGGCGGGGAGCTGTTTTTT.

This clonotype was detected many times. This sequence joins TRBV5-6 and TRBJ2-5, with unresolved D. The germline V and J ends were trimmed by 3 bases and 2 bases, with 14 bases remaining between them. From germline, CDR1 is SGHDT and CDR2 YYEEEE. The CDR3 spans 15 residues. In DNA form, the CDR3 reads TGTGCCAGCAGCTACCCCCGATTGGAGCAAGAGACCCAGTACTTC. Translated, it gives CASSYPRLEQETQYF.

This rearrangement joins TRBV7-2 to TRBJ2-3; TRBD2 aligns across 12 bases. Germline CDR1 SGHTA, CDR2 FQGNSA. This CDR3 spans 16 amino acids. Losses at the gene ends were 0 bases for V and 6 bases for J; bases not matched to a gene: 4. CDR3 DNA sequence: TGTGCCAGCAGCTTAGCGTCTAGCGGGGGGGCGGATACGCAGTATTTT. This codes for CASSLASSGGADTQYF.

This clonotype has at least ten counts. The chain recombines TRBV27 with TRBJ1-1; D unclear. This CDR3 contains 13 residues. V was pared by 2 bases and J by 3 bases, with 7 bases between. The germline gives CDR1 MNHEY, CDR2 SMNVEV (reference sequence). The CDR3 DNA sequence: TGTGCCAGCAGTTTAAACAGATACACTGAAGCTTTCTTT. Encoded protein: CASSLNRYTEAFF.

This clonotype was found a few times. This rearrangement joins TRBV19 to TRBJ1-4; 9 bases align to TRBD1. With 4 bases clipped from V and 5 bases from J, the junction kept 11 bases outside the gene matches. CDR3 length: 17 amino acids. CDR1 and CDR2 from the germline V gene are LNHDA and SQIVND (reference sequence). The DNA for the CDR3 is TGTGCCAGTAGTACCTACAGGGGGCCTACAGGAAATGAAAAACTGTTTTTT. Residues: CASSTYRGPTGNEKLFF.

This clonotype was seen repeatedly, ten times or more. The chain uses TRBV11-3 and TRBJ2-1, with 10 nucleotides matching TRBD2. Per germline, CDR1 SGHNT and CDR2 YENEEA. The CDR3 sequence is 15 residues long. V lost 3 bases, J lost 5 bases, and 4 bases stayed unmatched. CDR3 amino acids: CASSFGLADHNEQFF. The DNA of the CDR3 is TGTGCCAGCAGCTTCGGACTAGCGGACCACAATGAGCAGTTCTTC.

This chain connects TRBV20-1 to TRBJ2-3; 7 bases map to TRBD1. Per the germline V gene, CDR1 is DFQATT and CDR2 is SNEGSKA (reference sequence). The CDR3 length is 15 residues. After removal of 7 bases from V and 2 bases from J, the junction contained 12 bases not matched to a gene. The CDR3 region is CSGEAGTDNTDTQYF. CDR3 sequence (DNA): TGCAGTGGAGAAGCTGGGACAGACAACACAGATACGCAGTATTTT.

Ten or more counts support this clonotype. The rearrangement links TRBV6-2 or TRBV6-3 to TRBJ2-1; 7 bases are shared with TRBD1. Germline CDR1 is MNHEY and CDR2 is SVGEGT. The CDR3 contains 16 residues. With 2 bases clipped from V and 1 base from J, the junction kept 5 bases outside the gene matches. The chain's CDR3 is CASSYRGRGSYNEQFF. Written as DNA, the CDR3 is TGTGCCAGCAGTTACAGGGGGCGCGGATCCTACAATGAGCAGTTCTTC.

This clonotype came up many times. The gene calls are TRBV3-1 and TRBJ2-1; no reliable D call. Between the trimmed V and J ends, which lost 1 base and 8 bases, there was a span of 15 bases. The CDR3 contains 15 residues. Germline-derived CDR1 and CDR2 are LGHDT and YNNKEL (reference sequence). The CDR3 reads CASSQVMGPRDEQFF. CDR3 nucleotides: TGTGCCAGCAGCCAAGTAATGGGTCCGCGCGATGAGCAGTTCTTC.

The chain couples TRBV12-3 or TRBV12-4 to TRBJ1-1, with D maybe TRBD1 (6 bases). Between the trimmed V and J ends, which lost 6 bases and 1 base, there was a span of 12 bases. This CDR3 has 14 residues. This chain's CDR3 is CASSRRQENTEAFF. The CDR3 DNA follows: TGTGCCAGCAGCCGTAGACAGGAGAACACTGAAGCTTTCTTT.

This chain joins TRBV5-1 and TRBJ1-2; 8 nucleotides line up with TRBD1. V shed 4 bases and J 6 bases; nucleotides not matched to a gene: 8. The CDR3 spans 14 residues. Germline CDR1 and CDR2: SGHRS and YFSETQ. CDR3 loop: CASSQGARTDGYTF. As DNA, the CDR3 is TGCGCCAGCAGCCAGGGGGCGCGAACCGATGGCTACACCTTC.